The 8 T cell receptor beta chains below come from one sample, sequenced in a study of preoperative IRX-2 immunotherapy in early breast cancer. Using immunoSEQ multiplex PCR, the repertoire was profiled, and TCRdb retains in-frame clones only, with some absent. The data contain about 34,000 clones, around 96% of them singletons. Treatment denoted: preoperative locoregional IRX-2 cytokine immunotherapy. This specimen was acquired from a patient treated with IRX-2 immunotherapy. Every receptor here comes from a human donor with breast cancer.

In its sample, this clone was seen once. The chain recombines TRBV19 with TRBJ2-1, with 8 bases lining up with TRBD1. The V gene's germline CDR1 is LNHDA and CDR2 SQIVND (reference sequence). V was clipped by 7 bases and J by 10 bases; unmatched bases: 6. The CDR3 runs 12 residues. As DNA, the CDR3 is TGTGCCAGTAAGGACAGGGCAAAGGAGCAGTTCTTC. Protein sequence: CASKDRAKEQFF.

V is TRBV9 and J is TRBJ2-3; weak D call: TRBD1 (6 bases). Per germline, CDR1 SGDLS and CDR2 YYNGEE. CDR3 length equals 13 residues. The V end lost 6 bases, the J end lost 6 bases, and 14 bases lay between the germline ends. DNA for the CDR3: TGTGCCAGCACCGAGGGGGTGGGTGATACGCAGTATTTT. Translating gives CASTEGVGDTQYF.

The chain links TRBV5-1 to TRBJ2-3, with D unclear. V was pared by 1 base and J by 3 bases, with 0 bases between. In germline, CDR1 is SGHRS, CDR2 YFSETQ. The CDR3 covers 11 residues. The CDR3 DNA follows: TGCGCCAGCAGCTTGACAGATACGCAGTATTTT. It translates to CASSLTDTQYF.

The V gene is TRBV15, the J gene TRBJ1-2; the D gene is possibly TRBD1 (5 bases). The CDR3 is 13 amino acids. Germline values: CDR1 LNHNV, CDR2 YYDKDF (reference sequence). Trimming cost V 10 bases and J 3 bases, with 15 bases left between them. The DNA of the CDR3 is TGTGCCATTAGCCAGGGCTTTGACTATGGCTACACCTTC. Its protein product is CAISQGFDYGYTF.

The chain recombines TRBV12-1 with TRBJ2-3. TRBV12-1 is classified as a pseudogene. This CDR3 is built from 17 residues. CDR3 residues: CASSFEGSRYPSIPQYF. The CDR3 bases are TGTGCCAGCAGCTTTGAAGGCAGCCGGTACCCTTCTATACCGCAGTATTTT.

The chain uses TRBV12-5 and TRBJ2-7, with a possible D match to TRBD1 (6 bases). CDR3 size: 15 residues. Trimming left V 5 bases short and J 7 bases short, with 21 bases between. CDR1 is LGHNT, CDR2 FRNRAP, per germline. As DNA, the CDR3 is TGTGCTAGTGGTGGTTCGACTCGACAGGCGGTAGAGCAGTACTTC. Its translation is CASGGSTRQAVEQYF.

The chain links TRBV10-3 to TRBJ1-4, with D unclear. This CDR3 is 12 amino acids long. The germline V gene encodes CDR1 ENHRY and CDR2 SYGVKD. Trimming pared 0 bases from V and 5 bases from J, leaving 1 base between. CDR3 sequence: CAISESNEKLFF. The CDR3 DNA sequence: TGTGCCATCAGTGAGTCCAATGAAAAACTGTTTTTT.

The chain couples TRBV5-4 to TRBJ2-5, with D perhaps being TRBD1 or TRBD2 (6 bases each). This CDR3 region has 13 residues. CDR1 SGHNT and CDR2 YYREEE come from the germline V gene (reference sequence). Trimming took off 3 bases at V and 2 bases at J, with 8 bases between the two ends. For the CDR3, the DNA is TGTGCCAGCAGCTGGAGGGGGCAAGAGACCCAGTACTTC. Residues: CASSWRGQETQYF. The full variable domain, in which reference TRBV5-4 and TRBJ2-5 provide the parts outside the CDR3, is ETGVTQSPTHLIKTRGQQVTLRCSSQSGHNTVSWYQQALGQGPQFIFQYYREEENGRGNFPPRFSGLQFPNYSSELNVNALELDDSALYLCASSWRGQETQYFGPGTRLLVL.